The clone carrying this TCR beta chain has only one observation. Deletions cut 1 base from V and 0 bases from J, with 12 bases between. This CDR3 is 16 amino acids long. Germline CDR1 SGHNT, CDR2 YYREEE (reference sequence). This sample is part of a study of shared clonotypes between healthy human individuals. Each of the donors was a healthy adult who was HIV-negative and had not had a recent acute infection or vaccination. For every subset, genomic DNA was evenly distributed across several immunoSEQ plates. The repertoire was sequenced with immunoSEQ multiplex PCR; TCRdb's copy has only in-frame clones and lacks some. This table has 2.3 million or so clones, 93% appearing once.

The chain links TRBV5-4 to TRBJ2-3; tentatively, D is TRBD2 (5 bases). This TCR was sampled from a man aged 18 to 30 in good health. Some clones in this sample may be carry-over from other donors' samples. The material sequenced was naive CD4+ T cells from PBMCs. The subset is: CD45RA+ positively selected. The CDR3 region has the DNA TGTGCCAGCAGCTTGTGGGAGCGATCTAGCACAGATACGCAGTATTTT. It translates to CASSLWERSSTDTQYF.